A single sample gave rise to the 8 T cell receptor beta chains below, sequenced in a study of blood T cell repertoires in COVID-19 (TCRdb year 2020). Libraries were constructed by the immunoSEQ multiplex PCR assay. This immuneACCESS table, as held by TCRdb, lists in-frame sequences with V and J called but not all clones. Of the missing ones, under half trace to an unresolved V gene in checked studies; the others have no known cause. The sample has some 130,000 clones on record, about 89% of them singletons. Less than 20% of the sample belongs to the ten largest clones. Source material: peripheral blood. These receptors were taken from a man aged 50 to 59 with active or convalescent COVID-19.

The genes are TRBV24-1 and TRBJ1-1; 7 positions agree with TRBD1. The CDR3 is made up of 15 amino acids. With V trimmed by 3 bases and J by 2 bases, 5 bases remained unmatched. Per germline, CDR1 KGHDR and CDR2 SFDVKD. The CDR3 loop is CATSDAGTANTEAFF. The DNA of the CDR3 is TGTGCCACCAGTGATGCGGGGACAGCTAACACTGAAGCTTTCTTT.

The V gene is TRBV9, the J gene TRBJ2-2, with 8 bases matching TRBD1. V dropped 0 bases and J dropped 4; count of bases not matched to a gene: 8. Germline loops: CDR1 SGDLS, CDR2 YYNGEE. The CDR3 extends over 17 amino acids. The CDR3 loop reads CASSVGATGAFTGELFF. CDR3 DNA sequence: TGTGCCAGCAGCGTAGGGGCGACAGGGGCATTCACCGGGGAGCTGTTTTTT.

CDR3 sequence reads: CASSSSGGAGNIQYF. The CDR3 region has the DNA TGTGCCAGCAGTTCTTCCGGGGGGGCAGGTAACATTCAGTACTTC. This rearrangement joins TRBV6-5 to TRBJ2-4; 8 bases map to TRBD2. The CDR3 spans 15 residues. The V segment lost 4 bases and the J segment 7 bases; nucleotides outside the gene matches: 9. Germline CDR1 MNHEY, CDR2 SVGAGI.

This rearrangement joins TRBV11-2 to TRBJ1-3; the match to TRBD1 covers 9 bases. Germline-derived CDR1 and CDR2 are SGHAT and FQNNGV. V dropped 3 bases and J dropped 0; count of bases not matched to a gene: 6. CDR3 length equals 17 residues. CDR3 amino acids: CASSFLGTGLSGNTIYF. For the CDR3, the DNA is TGTGCCAGCAGCTTTTTGGGGACAGGGCTCTCTGGAAACACCATATATTTT.

V is TRBV30 and J is TRBJ2-1; 10 nucleotides align to TRBD2. CDR3 length: 20 residues. The germline gives CDR1 GTSNPN, CDR2 SVGIG (reference sequence). V lost 0 bases, J lost 3 bases, and 17 bases stayed unmatched. The CDR3 reads CAWSVPPLTDASGGYNEQFF. The CDR3 DNA reads as TGTGCCTGGAGTGTACCCCCTCTGACAGACGCTAGCGGGGGCTACAATGAGCAGTTCTTC.

In this sample, this clone turned up a few times. The V gene is TRBV10-3, the J gene TRBJ2-7; 10 bases match TRBD2. Germline values: CDR1 ENHRY, CDR2 SYGVKD. With 3 bases clipped from V and 5 bases from J, the junction kept 10 bases outside the gene matches. CDR3 size: 16 residues. This CDR3 is CAISDLSGRGNHEQYF. The CDR3 DNA reads as TGTGCCATCAGTGATCTGAGCGGGAGGGGTAACCACGAGCAGTACTTC.

The rearrangement uses TRBV19 and TRBJ1-1; tentatively, D is TRBD1 (5 bases). CDR3 length: 17 amino acids. The germline gives CDR1 LNHDA, CDR2 SQIVND (reference sequence). The V end lost 5 bases, the J end lost 0 bases, and 19 bases lay between the germline ends. This chain's CDR3 is CASSSQTGFPLNTEAFF. The CDR3 nucleotides read TGTGCCAGTAGTTCCCAAACAGGCTTCCCTTTGAACACTGAAGCTTTCTTT.

This clone has a handful of counts. This chain joins TRBV10-3 and TRBJ2-7, with D perhaps TRBD1 (5 bases). Germline V CDR1 and CDR2: ENHRY, SYGVKD. V lost 2 bases, J lost 12 bases, and 14 bases lay in between. CDR3 length equals 12 residues. CDR3 nucleotide sequence: TGTGCCATCAGTGAGAATGGGGCAAGGGCGTACTTC. Translated: CAISENGARAYF.